The 9 T cell receptor beta chains reported below all come from one sample, sequenced in a study of blood T cell repertoires in COVID-19. Using immunoSEQ multiplex PCR, the repertoire was profiled, and TCRdb retains in-frame clones only, with some absent. The repertoire holds over 200,000 clones, with over 70% as singletons. Material: peripheral blood. These receptors all stem from a man of 80 years or more with acute or convalescent COVID-19.

The J gene is TRBJ2-7, the V gene TRBV20-1; D might be TRBD1 (5 bases). This CDR3 has 11 residues. Germline V gene sequence: CDR1 DFQATT, CDR2 SNEGSKA (reference sequence). The V gene lost 2 bases and the J gene lost 6 bases, with 8 bases spanning the gap. In DNA, the CDR3 is TGCAGTGCTAGATCTCAGGGCGAGCAGTACTTC. This encodes CSARSQGEQYF.

Regarding this clone: This specimen includes other DNA sequences encoding the same CDR3. The chain employs TRBV7-2 and TRBJ2-7; possibly TRBD1 for D (5 bases). CDR3 length equals 13 residues. The V gene lost 3 bases and the J gene lost 2 bases, with 8 bases spanning the gap. Germline values: CDR1 SGHTA, CDR2 FQGNSA. The chain's CDR3 is CASSFQGTYEQYF. Written as DNA, the CDR3 is TGTGCCAGCAGCTTTCAGGGAACCTACGAGCAGTACTTC.

This clone has just one count. DNA for the CDR3: TGTGCCAGCAGTTCCGGGACAGGCTCTCGGCAGCCCCAGCATTTT. The encoded protein is CASSSGTGSRQPQHF. J is TRBJ1-5 and V is TRBV27; 8 nucleotides match TRBD1. CDR1 and CDR2 (germline): MNHEY, SMNVEV (reference sequence). The V segment lost 4 bases and the J segment 7 bases; nucleotides outside the gene matches: 9. CDR3 length: 15 residues.

This chain uses TRBV30 with TRBJ2-7; tentative D call: TRBD1 (5 bases). V was trimmed by 1 base and J by 7 bases, leaving 11 bases between them. The CDR3 consists of 12 residues. CDR1 GTSNPN and CDR2 SVGIG come from the germline V gene (reference sequence). Written as DNA, the CDR3 is TGTGCCTGGAGTGACAGGTTACCTGAGCAGTACTTC. Amino acid sequence: CAWSDRLPEQYF.

The rearrangement joins TRBV3-1 (or the pseudogene TRBV3-2) to TRBJ1-4; 10 bases agree with TRBD1. V gave up 3 bases and J gave up 2 bases; unmatched junction bases: 6. The CDR3 is 17 residues long. Germline V lookup: CDR1 LGHDT, CDR2 YNNKEL (reference sequence). The CDR3 sequence is CASSQRRDRGTNEKLFF. The CDR3 DNA is TGTGCCAGCAGCCAGCGCCGGGACAGGGGTACTAATGAAAAACTGTTTTTT.

V and J are TRBV2 and TRBJ1-4, with 7 bases lining up with TRBD1. V shed 6 bases, J shed 6 bases, and the junction held 7 bases outside the gene matches. The CDR3 is 14 amino acids. Looked up from germline, CDR1 is SNHLY and CDR2 is FYNNEI. The CDR3 sequence: CASRRGQRDEKLFF. CDR3 DNA sequence: TGTGCCAGCAGACGGGGACAGCGGGATGAAAAACTGTTTTTT. The whole variable domain, filled in from reference TRBV2 and TRBJ1-4, reads EPEVTQTPSHQVTQMGQEVILRCVPISNHLYFYWYRQILGQKVEFLVSFYNNEISEKSEIFDDQFSVERPDGSNFTLKIRSTKLEDSAMYFCASRRGQRDEKLFFGSGTQLSVL.

This chain connects TRBV18 to TRBJ2-1; TRBD2 aligns across 9 bases. Germline V gene lookup returns CDR1 KGHSH and CDR2 LQKENI. The CDR3 totals 15 residues. Trimming at V came to 6 bases and at J to 4 bases, leaving 7 bases not matched to a gene. CDR3 loop: CASSQAGGPYNEQFF. The CDR3 nucleotides read TGTGCCAGCTCCCAAGCGGGGGGTCCTTACAATGAGCAGTTCTTC.

The genes are TRBV14 and TRBJ2-3; TRBD2 matches 7 bases. The CDR3 extends over 18 amino acids. Germline V gene sequence: CDR1 SGHDN, CDR2 FVKESK. The ends lost 3 bases at V and 2 bases at J; junction bases unmatched: 14. The CDR3 sequence is CASSHLPGGGGHTDTQYF. The CDR3 DNA sequence: TGTGCCAGCAGCCACCTTCCCGGCGGGGGAGGGCACACAGATACGCAGTATTTT.

The chain carries TRBV7-2 and TRBJ1-2; D not resolved. This CDR3 spans 14 amino acids. V was pared by 3 bases and J by 4 bases, with 12 bases between. The V gene's germline CDR1 is SGHTA and CDR2 FQGNSA. CDR3 loop: CASSFTEGTYGYTF. The CDR3 DNA sequence: TGTGCCAGCAGCTTCACCGAGGGCACCTATGGCTACACCTTC.